This is a list of T cell receptor beta chains from one sample in a study of blood T cell repertoires in COVID-19. Method: immunoSEQ multiplex PCR; TCRdb's copy keeps in-frame clones and lacks some. The sample has roughly 14,000 clones; 70% to 90% are singletons. The sample taken for sequencing was peripheral blood. Source of these receptors: a human donor in a cohort sampled during active COVID-19. CDR3s include the opening cysteine and the closing phenylalanine or tryptophan. A D gene is named only where the DNA matches it firmly. The size entry is marked missing in some rows and otherwise reads once, few, many or a size class.

abundance: -; d_gene: TRBD1; j_gene: TRBJ1-2; v_gene: TRBV7-9; CDR3aa: CASSSGQLNGYTF; CDR3nt: TGTGCCAGCAGCTCGGGACAGCTAAATGGCTACACCTTC
abundance: -; d_gene: TRBD1; j_gene: TRBJ2-2; v_gene: TRBV6-5; CDR3aa: CASSRQGLTGELFF; CDR3nt: TGTGCCAGCAGTCGACAGGGGTTAACCGGGGAGCTGTTTTTT
abundance: -; d_gene: -; j_gene: TRBJ2-1; v_gene: TRBV27; CDR3aa: CASSLSMGGNEQFF; CDR3nt: TGTGCCAGCAGTTTATCGATGGGGGGCAATGAGCAGTTCTTC
abundance: few; d_gene: TRBD1; j_gene: TRBJ1-5; v_gene: TRBV7-9; CDR3aa: CASSPRTGDQPQHF; CDR3nt: TGTGCCAGCAGCCCCAGGACAGGGGATCAGCCCCAGCATTTT
abundance: once; d_gene: -; j_gene: TRBJ1-1; v_gene: TRBV27; CDR3aa: CASSPGLLNLNTEAFF; CDR3nt: TGTGCCAGCAGTCCGGGACTCCTGAACTTGAACACTGAAGCTTTCTTT
abundance: -; d_gene: -; j_gene: TRBJ2-1; v_gene: TRBV28; CDR3aa: CASKVAGAANEQFF; CDR3nt: TGTGCCAGCAAGGTTGCTGGGGCAGCCAATGAGCAGTTCTTC
abundance: -; d_gene: TRBD1; j_gene: TRBJ2-2; v_gene: TRBV18; CDR3aa: CASSTPGTGGTGELFF; CDR3nt: TGTGCCAGCTCAACTCCCGGGACAGGGGGCACCGGGGAGCTGTTTTTT
abundance: -; d_gene: TRBD1; j_gene: TRBJ1-3; v_gene: TRBV5-4; CDR3aa: CASSAGRDRAGNTIYF; CDR3nt: TGTGCCAGCAGCGCGGGCCGGGACAGGGCTGGAAACACCATATATTTT
abundance: -; d_gene: TRBD2; j_gene: TRBJ2-1; v_gene: TRBV7-3; CDR3aa: CASSKGAGGLYNEQFF; CDR3nt: TGTGCCAGCAGCAAAGGAGCGGGGGGATTGTACAATGAGCAGTTCTTC
abundance: -; d_gene: TRBD2; j_gene: TRBJ2-7; v_gene: TRBV2; CDR3aa: CASSEARGGHGYEQYF; CDR3nt: TGTGCCAGCAGTGAAGCGCGGGGGGGGCACGGCTACGAGCAGTACTTC
abundance: -; d_gene: TRBD2; j_gene: TRBJ2-3; v_gene: TRBV3-1/TRBV3-2; CDR3aa: CASSPRPPTSGHSTDTQYF; CDR3nt: TGTGCCAGCAGCCCAAGGCCCCCTACTAGCGGACATAGCACAGATACGCAGTATTTT
abundance: -; d_gene: -; j_gene: TRBJ1-6; v_gene: TRBV18; CDR3aa: CASSSARDSPLHF; CDR3nt: TGTGCCAGCTCATCGGCGCGGGATTCACCCCTCCACTTT
abundance: few; d_gene: TRBD1; j_gene: TRBJ1-1; v_gene: TRBV2; CDR3aa: CASSELGQKNTEAFF; CDR3nt: TGTGCCAGCAGTGAGCTGGGACAGAAGAACACTGAAGCTTTCTTT
abundance: -; d_gene: -; j_gene: TRBJ2-3; v_gene: TRBV18; CDR3aa: CASSPPSVGTSQYF; CDR3nt: TGTGCCAGCTCACCACCGAGTGTAGGGACATCGCAGTATTTT
abundance: -; d_gene: -; j_gene: TRBJ1-4; v_gene: TRBV5-5; CDR3aa: CASSLGSVMKKLFF; CDR3nt: TGTGCCAGCAGCTTGGGTTCAGTAATGAAGAAACTGTTTTTT
abundance: -; d_gene: TRBD1; j_gene: TRBJ2-3; v_gene: TRBV7-2; CDR3aa: CASSLMDRDEYF; CDR3nt: TGTGCCAGCAGCTTAATGGACAGGGATGAGTATTTT
abundance: few; d_gene: -; j_gene: TRBJ2-7; v_gene: TRBV5-1; CDR3aa: CASSLAGQPYEQYF; CDR3nt: TGCGCCAGCAGCTTGGCGGGACAACCCTACGAGCAGTACTTC
abundance: -; d_gene: -; j_gene: TRBJ2-7; v_gene: TRBV4-2; CDR3aa: CASSQDRGGGEQYF; CDR3nt: TGTGCCAGCAGCCAAGATAGGGGAGGGGGCGAGCAGTACTTC
abundance: -; d_gene: -; j_gene: TRBJ1-5; v_gene: TRBV4-1; CDR3aa: CASSQGSVAGPQHF; CDR3nt: TGCGCCAGCAGCCAAGGGTCTGTCGCGGGGCCCCAGCATTTT
abundance: -; d_gene: TRBD2; j_gene: TRBJ2-1; v_gene: TRBV7-8; CDR3aa: CASSWRPAGGPPSYNEQFF; CDR3nt: TGTGCCAGCAGCTGGCGTCCAGCGGGGGGGCCGCCCTCCTACAATGAGCAGTTCTTC
abundance: -; d_gene: TRBD1; j_gene: TRBJ2-2; v_gene: TRBV2; CDR3aa: CASSPGQGFTGELFF; CDR3nt: TGTGCCAGCAGCCCGGGACAGGGGTTCACCGGGGAGCTGTTTTTT
abundance: -; d_gene: -; j_gene: TRBJ2-7; v_gene: TRBV7-8; CDR3aa: CASSPGATRHEQYF; CDR3nt: TGTGCCAGCAGCCCAGGGGCTACTCGACACGAGCAGTACTTC
abundance: few; d_gene: -; j_gene: TRBJ1-3; v_gene: TRBV6-1; CDR3aa: CASSDGITGNTIYF; CDR3nt: TGTGCCAGCAGTGACGGTATAACTGGAAACACCATATATTTT
abundance: -; d_gene: -; j_gene: TRBJ1-2; v_gene: TRBV18; CDR3aa: CASSPRDTGYTF; CDR3nt: TGTGCCAGCTCACCCCGGGACACTGGCTACACCTTC
abundance: -; d_gene: -; j_gene: TRBJ1-5; v_gene: TRBV12-3/TRBV12-4; CDR3aa: CASSQGRQPQHF; CDR3nt: TGTGCCAGCAGCCAGGGAAGGCAGCCCCAGCATTTT
abundance: -; d_gene: -; j_gene: TRBJ2-3; v_gene: TRBV11-1; CDR3aa: CASSPLGTSTQYF; CDR3nt: TGTGCCAGCAGCCCTCTGGGGACTTCAACGCAGTATTTT
abundance: -; d_gene: -; j_gene: TRBJ2-7; v_gene: TRBV5-5; CDR3aa: CASSSRGEQYF; CDR3nt: TGTGCCAGCAGCTCCAGGGGCGAGCAGTACTTC
abundance: -; d_gene: -; j_gene: TRBJ1-5; v_gene: TRBV20-1; CDR3aa: CSAGWGGPQHF; CDR3nt: TGCAGTGCTGGGTGGGGGGGTCCCCAGCATTTT
abundance: -; d_gene: TRBD1; j_gene: TRBJ2-5; v_gene: TRBV29-1; CDR3aa: CSVDGDRGVMAQYF; CDR3nt: TGCAGCGTTGATGGGGACAGGGGAGTTATGGCCCAGTACTTC
abundance: -; d_gene: TRBD2; j_gene: TRBJ2-1; v_gene: TRBV7-9; CDR3aa: CASSPGLAGLLSYNEQFF; CDR3nt: TGTGCCAGCAGCCCCGGACTAGCGGGCCTACTCTCCTACAATGAGCAGTTCTTC
abundance: few; d_gene: -; j_gene: TRBJ2-5; v_gene: TRBV4-2; CDR3aa: CASSQGGGSRIQETQYF; CDR3nt: TGTGCCAGCAGCCAAGGAGGAGGAAGTCGCATCCAAGAGACCCAGTACTTC
abundance: once; d_gene: TRBD2; j_gene: TRBJ2-3; v_gene: TRBV7-3; CDR3aa: CASSLGGDVDTQYF; CDR3nt: TGTGCCAGCAGCTTAGGGGGGGATGTAGATACGCAGTATTTT
abundance: -; d_gene: -; j_gene: TRBJ2-2; v_gene: TRBV29-1; CDR3aa: CSVARGASNTGELFF; CDR3nt: TGCAGCGTTGCCCGGGGGGCATCGAACACCGGGGAGCTGTTTTTT
abundance: -; d_gene: -; j_gene: TRBJ2-5; v_gene: TRBV12-5; CDR3aa: CASGLTDSWGETQYF; CDR3nt: TGTGCTAGTGGTCTCACGGACAGTTGGGGAGAGACCCAGTACTTC
abundance: -; d_gene: -; j_gene: TRBJ2-1; v_gene: TRBV7-2; CDR3aa: CASSLDSGQTYNEQFF; CDR3nt: TGTGCCAGCAGCTTAGATTCCGGACAAACTTACAATGAGCAGTTCTTC
abundance: -; d_gene: -; j_gene: TRBJ2-4; v_gene: TRBV7-2; CDR3aa: CASSLRYYGLGDKNIQYF; CDR3nt: TGTGCCAGCAGCTTACGCTATTACGGTTTGGGAGACAAAAACATTCAGTACTTC
abundance: once; d_gene: -; j_gene: TRBJ2-3; v_gene: TRBV5-1; CDR3aa: CASSFVAGITDTQYF; CDR3nt: TGCGCCAGCAGCTTCGTTGCGGGGATCACAGATACGCAGTATTTT
abundance: -; d_gene: -; j_gene: TRBJ2-1; v_gene: TRBV7-2; CDR3aa: CASSPRIAYNEQFF; CDR3nt: TGTGCCAGCAGCCCGCGGATCGCCTACAATGAGCAGTTCTTC
abundance: -; d_gene: -; j_gene: TRBJ2-7; v_gene: TRBV5-6; CDR3aa: CASSFRTAAYEQYF; CDR3nt: TGTGCCAGCAGCTTTAGGACAGCCGCCTACGAGCAGTACTTC
abundance: once; d_gene: -; j_gene: TRBJ1-1; v_gene: TRBV5-1; CDR3aa: CASSLDRANTEAFF; CDR3nt: TGCGCCAGCAGCTTGGACAGGGCGAACACTGAAGCTTTCTTT
abundance: -; d_gene: TRBD1; j_gene: TRBJ2-3; v_gene: TRBV7-2; CDR3aa: CASSPIQGADTQYF; CDR3nt: TGTGCCAGCAGCCCTATCCAGGGGGCAGATACGCAGTATTTT
abundance: -; d_gene: -; j_gene: TRBJ2-3; v_gene: TRBV2; CDR3aa: CATHQRRVDTQYF; CDR3nt: TGTGCCACCCACCAGAGGCGGGTAGATACGCAGTATTTT
abundance: few; d_gene: TRBD1; j_gene: TRBJ1-5; v_gene: TRBV4-2; CDR3aa: CASSQEHRGGYQPQHF; CDR3nt: TGTGCCAGCAGCCAAGAGCACAGGGGCGGCTATCAGCCCCAGCATTTT
abundance: -; d_gene: TRBD1; j_gene: TRBJ2-3; v_gene: TRBV6-2/TRBV6-3; CDR3aa: CASSFFRTGATDTQYF; CDR3nt: TGTGCCAGCAGTTTTTTTAGGACAGGGGCGACAGATACGCAGTATTTT